These T cell receptor beta chains were read from a single sample in a study of T cell repertoires in cytomegalovirus infection. Each CDR3 protein gets one entry after TCRdb re-called the reads with MiXCR. In the table there are about 600,000 distinct CDR3 sequences, 20% to 30% of which are singletons. The sample was CD8+ T cells from PBMCs. These receptors were collected from a human donor in good health (CMV status not recorded). Some clones in this sample may be carry-over from other donors' samples. The CDR3 runs from the conserved cysteine through the conserved F or W. A D gene is named only where the DNA matches it firmly. Rows may omit the clone size; those that give it use once, few, many or a size class.

clone_size	j_call	d_call	v_call	cdr3_nt	cdr3_aa
once	TRBJ1-5	TRBD1	TRBV19	TGTGCCAGTTCTTACCGTCCGGGACAGGGCGCTTATAGCAATCAGCCCCAGCATTTT	CASSYRPGQGAYSNQPQHF
few	TRBJ1-2	NA	TRBV25-1	TGTGCCAGCAGTGGAGACAGGATCAGTGGCTACACCTTC	CASSGDRISGYTF
NA	TRBJ2-3	TRBD2	TRBV28	TGTGCCAGCAGTTTCCTAGCGGAGGTAACAGATACGCAGTATTTT	CASSFLAEVTDTQYF
few	TRBJ1-2	NA	TRBV10-3	TGTGCCATCACTCAGGGAGGCGGCTATGGCTACACCTTC	CAITQGGGYGYTF
NA	TRBJ1-2	TRBD1	TRBV5-5	TGTGCCAGCAGCGGGGACAGCTTTCGGGCCCACTATGGCTACACCTTC	CASSGDSFRAHYGYTF
few	TRBJ2-5	NA	TRBV7-9	TGTGCCAGCAGCTCTGGGGACAAGCAAGAGACCCAGTACTTC	CASSSGDKQETQYF
many	TRBJ1-1	NA	TRBV28	TGTGCCAGCAGCCTCCTAGAGAACACTGAAGCTTTCTTT	CASSLLENTEAFF
NA	TRBJ1-1	NA	TRBV10-3	TGTGCCATCAGTGACACCCTGGATGGGGCCACTGAAGCTTTCTTT	CAISDTLDGATEAFF
few	TRBJ2-5	TRBD1	TRBV20-1	TGCAGTGCTAGAGGGCTGGGACAGGGCGAAGAGACCCAGTACTTC	CSARGLGQGEETQYF
few	TRBJ2-1	TRBD2	TRBV29-1	TGCAGCGTCCCGGCGGTAGCGGGGGCTTTAAGCTCCTACAATGAGCAGTTCTTC	CSVPAVAGALSSYNEQFF
few	TRBJ2-7	NA	TRBV20-1	TGCAGTGCTAGAGCGGAGGACAGCTCCTACGAGCAGTACTTC	CSARAEDSSYEQYF
NA	TRBJ2-3	TRBD1	TRBV20-1	TGCAGAGGGGGGGACAGGGGGGACACGGGAGATACGCAGTATTTT	CRGGDRGDTGDTQYF
many	TRBJ2-2	TRBD1	TRBV12-3/TRBV12-4	TGTGCCAGCAGTCCCGACAGGGGGCCTAACGGGGAGCTGTTTTTT	CASSPDRGPNGELFF
NA	TRBJ2-1	TRBD2	TRBV20-1	TGCAGTGCTAGAACCCCCAAGAGCGGGGTCTACAATGAGCAGTTCTTC	CSARTPKSGVYNEQFF
many	TRBJ2-1	NA	TRBV28	TGTGCCAGCAGTTTCCACGCCAACTATGGCAATGAGCAGTTCTTC	CASSFHANYGNEQFF
NA	TRBJ1-2	NA	TRBV7-2	TGTGCCAGCAGCTTGGAGGGGCAGGACTACACCTTC	CASSLEGQDYTF
NA	TRBJ2-6	NA	TRBV6-8	TGTGCCAGCGGTTCGTGGGGAGACGGGGCCAACGTCCTGACTTTC	CASGSWGDGANVLTF
many	TRBJ1-5	NA	TRBV28	TGTGCCAGCAGCCCAAATCAGCCCCAGCATTTT	CASSPNQPQHF
NA	TRBJ2-3	TRBD1	TRBV5-1	TGCGCCAGCAGCTCAGGGACAGGGGCACAAGATACGCAGTATTTT	CASSSGTGAQDTQYF
many	TRBJ2-3	TRBD2	TRBV7-8	TGTGCCAGCAGCTTAGATTGGAGCGGGGGGGCCGGAGATACGCAGTATTTT	CASSLDWSGGAGDTQYF
NA	TRBJ2-1	NA	TRBV20-1	TGCAGTGCTAGAGGTAGCGAGTACAATGAGCAGTTCTTC	CSARGSEYNEQFF
few	TRBJ2-5	TRBD2	TRBV6-1	TGTGCCAGCAGTTACAGCGGGGGTTACCAAGAGACCCAGTACTTC	CASSYSGGYQETQYF
few	TRBJ2-2	NA	TRBV7-6	TGTGCCAGCAGCCTCCAGACAGCGAACACCGGGGAGCTGTTTTTT	CASSLQTANTGELFF
NA	TRBJ2-3	TRBD1	TRBV20-1	TGCAGTGCTAGGCACCAGGGGGCGGCAGATACGCAGTATTTT	CSARHQGAADTQYF
many	TRBJ2-3	NA	TRBV7-9	TGTGCCAGCAGCTCGACTGCTCTCTCGCAGTATTTT	CASSSTALSQYF
few	TRBJ1-2	NA	TRBV5-5	TGTGCCAGCAGCTGGGATGACGTTCGTTTCTATGGCTACACCTTC	CASSWDDVRFYGYTF